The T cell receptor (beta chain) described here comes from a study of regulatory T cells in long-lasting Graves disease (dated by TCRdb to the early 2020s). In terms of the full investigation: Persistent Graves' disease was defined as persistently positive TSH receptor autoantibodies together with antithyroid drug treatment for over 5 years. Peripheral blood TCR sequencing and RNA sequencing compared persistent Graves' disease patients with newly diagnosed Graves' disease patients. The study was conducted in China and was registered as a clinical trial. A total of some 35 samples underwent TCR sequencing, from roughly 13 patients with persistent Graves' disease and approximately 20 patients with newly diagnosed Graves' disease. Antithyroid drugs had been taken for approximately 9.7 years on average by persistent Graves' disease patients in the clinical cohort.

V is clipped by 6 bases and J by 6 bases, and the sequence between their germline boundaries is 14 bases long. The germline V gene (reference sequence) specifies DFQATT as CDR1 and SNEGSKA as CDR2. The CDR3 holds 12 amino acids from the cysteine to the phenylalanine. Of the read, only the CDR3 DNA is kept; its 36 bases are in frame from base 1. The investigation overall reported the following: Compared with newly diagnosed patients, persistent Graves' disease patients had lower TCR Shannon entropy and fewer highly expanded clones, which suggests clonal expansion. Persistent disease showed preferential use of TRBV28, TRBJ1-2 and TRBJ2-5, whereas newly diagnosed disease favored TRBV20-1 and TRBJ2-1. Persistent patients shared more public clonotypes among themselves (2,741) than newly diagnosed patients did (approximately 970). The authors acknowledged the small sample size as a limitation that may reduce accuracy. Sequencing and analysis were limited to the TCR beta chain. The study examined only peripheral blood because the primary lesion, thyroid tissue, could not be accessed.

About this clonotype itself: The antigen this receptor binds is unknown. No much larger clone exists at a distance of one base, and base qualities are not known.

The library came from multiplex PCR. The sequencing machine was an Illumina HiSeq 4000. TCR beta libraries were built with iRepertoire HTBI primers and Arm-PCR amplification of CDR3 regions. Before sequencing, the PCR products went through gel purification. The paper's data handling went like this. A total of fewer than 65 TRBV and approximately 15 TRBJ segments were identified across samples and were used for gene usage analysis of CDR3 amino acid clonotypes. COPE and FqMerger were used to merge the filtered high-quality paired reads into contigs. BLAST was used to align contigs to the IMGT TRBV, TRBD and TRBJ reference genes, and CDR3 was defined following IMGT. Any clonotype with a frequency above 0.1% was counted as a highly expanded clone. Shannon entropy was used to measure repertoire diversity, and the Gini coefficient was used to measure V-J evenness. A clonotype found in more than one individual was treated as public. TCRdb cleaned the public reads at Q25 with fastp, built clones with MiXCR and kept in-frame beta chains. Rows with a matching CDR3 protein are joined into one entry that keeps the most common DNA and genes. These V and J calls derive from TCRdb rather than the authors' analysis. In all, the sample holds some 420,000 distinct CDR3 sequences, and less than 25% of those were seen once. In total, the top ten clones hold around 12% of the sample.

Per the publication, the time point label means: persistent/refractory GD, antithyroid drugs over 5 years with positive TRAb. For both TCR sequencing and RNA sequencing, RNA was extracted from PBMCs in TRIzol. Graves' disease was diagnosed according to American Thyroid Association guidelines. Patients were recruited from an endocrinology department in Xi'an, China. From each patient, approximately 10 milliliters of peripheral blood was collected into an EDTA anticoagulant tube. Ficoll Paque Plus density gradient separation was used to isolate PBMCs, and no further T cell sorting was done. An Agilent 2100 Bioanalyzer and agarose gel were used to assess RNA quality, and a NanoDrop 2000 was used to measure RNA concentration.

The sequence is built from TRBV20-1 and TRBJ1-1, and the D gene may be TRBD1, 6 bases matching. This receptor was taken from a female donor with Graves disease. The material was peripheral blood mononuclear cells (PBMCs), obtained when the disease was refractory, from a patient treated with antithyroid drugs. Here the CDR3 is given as CSAPDSAPEAFF. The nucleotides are TGCAGTGCCCCGGACAGCGCACCTGAAGCTTTCTTT.